A single sample gave rise to the 32 T cell receptor beta chains below, sequenced in a study of blood T cell repertoires in COVID-19. Here immunoSEQ multiplex PCR was the method, and the copy in TCRdb shows in-frame clones only, minus some. The table shows around 300,000 clones, with around nine tenths occurring only once. The sequenced sample consisted of PBMCs or T cells enriched from blood (not recorded which). The receptors stem from a woman aged 40 to 50 who had recovered from COVID-19.

This chain links TRBV7-9 with TRBJ1-1; 10 nucleotides line up with TRBD1. The V segment lost 5 bases and the J segment 4 bases; nucleotides outside the gene matches: 4. The CDR3 sequence is 14 residues long. Germline V gives CDR1 SEHNR, CDR2 FQNEAQ (reference sequence). This chain's CDR3 is CASSPRDRGTEAFF. In nucleotides, the CDR3 is TGTGCCAGCAGCCCCCGGGACAGGGGCACTGAAGCTTTCTTT.

Concerning this clone itself: The junction does not match germline at one end; this may be a read error. V gene TRBV7-7 combines with J gene TRBJ2-2, with 8 bases fitting TRBD2. The CDR3 covers 15 residues. Germline CDR1 SSHAT, CDR2 FNYEAQ (reference sequence). The CDR3 reads CASSLAGSGSEELFF. The CDR3 DNA sequence: TGTGCTAGCAGCTTAGCGGGGAGCGGGAGTGAGGAGCTGTTTTTT.

The chain has TRBV28 and TRBJ1-2; no clear D. Trimming removed 10 bases at V and 7 bases at J, with 16 bases between. CDR1 and CDR2 (germline): MDHEN, SYDVKM. The CDR3 contains 12 residues. The CDR3 region has the DNA TGTGCCACCCCACTCGGCCCGGGTGGCTACACCTTC. This sequence encodes CATPLGPGGYTF.

V usage is TRBV6-5 and J usage is TRBJ2-1; tentative D call: TRBD1 (6 bases). CDR1 and CDR2 from the germline V gene are MNHEY and SVGAGI. The CDR3 length is 12 residues. With 5 bases removed from V and 9 bases from J, the gap between germline ends came to 11 bases. The CDR3 reads CASSLGAGEQFF. The CDR3 DNA follows: TGTGCCAGCAGTCTGGGGGCTGGTGAGCAGTTCTTC.

This chain links TRBV6-2 or TRBV6-3 with TRBJ2-7, with 9 nucleotides matching TRBD2. Trimming removed 6 bases from V and 6 bases from J; junction bases left unmatched: 9. CDR1 is MNHEY and CDR2 is SVGEGT in the germline V gene. The CDR3 loop spans 14 amino acids. The CDR3 DNA reads as TGTGCCAGCAGCCGTAGCGGGAGCCGGGGCGAGCAGTACTTC. Its translation: CASSRSGSRGEQYF.

The V and J genes are TRBV11-1 and TRBJ2-7; TRBD1 matches 9 bases. This CDR3 comprises 14 residues. Germline lookup yields CDR1 SGHAT and CDR2 FQDESV (reference sequence). The V gene end was trimmed by 4 bases and the J gene end by 2 bases; junction bases not matched to a gene: 3. Here the CDR3 DNA reads TGTGCCAGCAGCTCCCGACAGGGGGCCTACGAGCAGTACTTC. Protein product: CASSSRQGAYEQYF. Full variable domain (outside the CDR3, taken from reference TRBV11-1 and TRBJ2-7): EAEVAQSPRYKITEKSQAVAFWCDPISGHATLYWYRQILGQGPELLVQFQDESVVDDSQLPKDRFSAERLKGVDSTLKIQPAELGDSAMYLCASSSRQGAYEQYFGPGTRLTVT.

The chain combines TRBV7-9 with TRBJ2-1, with D unclear. The CDR3 runs 12 residues. The V gene's germline CDR1 is SEHNR and CDR2 FQNEAQ (reference sequence). V lost 3 bases to trimming and J lost 7 bases, with 7 bases between them. CDR3 in DNA: TGTGCCAGCAGCTTCCGAGGTAATGAGCAGTTCTTC. Protein sequence: CASSFRGNEQFF.

This chain links TRBV19 with TRBJ1-2; maybe TRBD1 (5 bases). The length of the CDR3 is 18 residues. CDR1 LNHDA and CDR2 SQIVND come from the germline V gene (reference sequence). Between the trimmed V and J ends, which lost 3 bases and 2 bases, there was a span of 22 bases. CDR3 in amino acids: CASSIALGASPGNYGYTF. CDR3 bases: TGTGCCAGTAGTATTGCGCTTGGGGCCAGCCCAGGGAACTATGGCTACACCTTC. Full variable domain (rest looked up from reference TRBV19 and TRBJ1-2): DGGITQSPKYLFRKEGQNVTLSCEQNLNHDAMYWYRQDPGQGLRLIYYSQIVNDFQKGDIAEGYSVSREKKESFPLTVTSAQKNPTAFYLCASSIALGASPGNYGYTFGSGTRLTVV.

This chain uses TRBV28 with TRBJ1-6; 7 positions agree with TRBD1. The CDR3 sequence is 17 residues long. The germline V gene has CDR1 MDHEN and CDR2 SYDVKM. V lost 7 bases, J lost 2 bases, and 11 bases stayed unmatched. In DNA, the CDR3 is TGTGCCAGCACTTTTACGCAGGGGGGAACCTATAATTCACCCCTCCACTTT. As protein: CASTFTQGGTYNSPLHF.

This chain joins TRBV12-3 or TRBV12-4 and TRBJ1-2; D possibly corresponds to TRBD1 (5 bases). The CDR3 runs to 12 residues. Trimming removed 6 bases at V and 6 bases at J, with 11 bases between. The CDR3 DNA sequence: TGTGCCAGCAGCCCGACAGAAGATGGCTACACCTTC. Its protein product is CASSPTEDGYTF.

The chain links TRBV20-1 to TRBJ1-2; TRBD1 matches 7 bases. This CDR3 contains 13 residues. After removal of 3 bases from V and 4 bases from J, the junction contained 5 bases not matched to a gene. Germline CDR1 and CDR2: DFQATT and SNEGSKA (reference sequence). The CDR3 sequence: CSASGTVIYGYTF. CDR3 sequence (DNA): TGCAGTGCTAGTGGGACAGTGATCTATGGCTACACCTTC.

The gene calls are TRBV4-3 and TRBJ2-3; 10 bases map to TRBD2. The CDR3 contains 15 residues. V dropped 8 bases and J dropped 5; count of bases not matched to a gene: 10. CDR1 LGHNA and CDR2 YSLEER come from the germline V gene. CDR3 nucleotide sequence: TGCGCCAGCCAGCCCTCAGTAGCGGGAGGAGATACGCAGTATTTT. Its protein is CASQPSVAGGDTQYF.

This sequence joins TRBV6-1 and TRBJ2-7; possibly TRBD1 for D (5 bases). CDR1 and CDR2 from the germline V gene are MNHNS and SASEGT. Between the trimmed V and J ends, which lost 3 bases and 6 bases, there was a span of 15 bases. This CDR3 region has 14 residues. The CDR3 nucleotides read TGTGCCAGCAGTGAGCCAGGGATGACAACCGAGCAGTACTTC. This sequence encodes CASSEPGMTTEQYF.

V is TRBV7-2 and J is TRBJ1-4; maybe TRBD1 (5 bases). This CDR3 region has 14 residues. With 2 bases removed from V and 8 bases from J, the gap between germline ends came to 12 bases. Germline CDR1 reads SGHTA; CDR2 reads FQGNSA. CDR3 sequence reads: CASSLQGLGEKLFF. The CDR3, as DNA: TGTGCCAGCAGCTTACAGGGACTCGGGGAAAAACTGTTTTTT.

The rearrangement uses TRBV30 and TRBJ1-5; D gene ambiguous. The ends were cut back, 2 bases at V and 6 bases at J, with 11 bases in the middle. This CDR3 has 13 amino acids. CDR1 is GTSNPN, CDR2 SVGIG, per germline (reference sequence). The CDR3 is CAWSPDPGQPQHF. The CDR3 nucleotides read TGTGCCTGGAGTCCCGACCCGGGTCAGCCCCAGCATTTT. The full variable domain, rest sourced from reference TRBV30 and TRBJ1-5, is SQTIHQWPATLVQPVGSPLSLECTVEGTSNPNLYWYRQAAGRGLQLLFYSVGIGQISSEVPQNLSASRPQDRQFILSSKKLLLSDSGFYLCAWSPDPGQPQHFGDGTRLSIL.

The CDR3, as DNA: TGTGCCAGCTCAACCCCCGGGGGGGATGGCTACACCTTC. This sequence encodes CASSTPGGDGYTF. V is TRBV18 and J is TRBJ1-2, with D tentatively TRBD1 (5 bases). The V end was cut by 5 bases, the J end by 6 bases, with 13 bases between. Germline V gene sequence: CDR1 KGHSH, CDR2 LQKENI. This CDR3 comprises 13 residues.

Comments on this clone: This specimen includes other DNA sequences encoding the same CDR3. The gene calls are TRBV7-2 and TRBJ1-2; D not resolved. The germline gives CDR1 SGHTA, CDR2 FQGNSA. Trimming shortened V by 1 base and J by 5 bases, and 8 bases separated the two germline ends. This CDR3 spans 13 amino acids. For the CDR3, the DNA is TGTGCCAGCAGCTTAGGAGGAACTTATGGCTACACCTTC. It specifies CASSLGGTYGYTF.

This sequence joins TRBV28 and TRBJ1-2; D gene ambiguous. V dropped 6 bases and J dropped 8 bases, with 19 bases sitting between them. The CDR3 totals 14 residues. The germline CDR1 and CDR2 sequences are MDHEN and SYDVKM. The CDR3 DNA reads as TGTGCCAGCAGCCTCTTGACGGAGCCTATAGGCTACACCTTC. It is translated as CASSLLTEPIGYTF.

The chain joins TRBV5-1 to TRBJ2-7; 10 bases map to TRBD2. Germline assignment: CDR1 SGHRS and CDR2 YFSETQ. V was clipped by 4 bases and J by 4 bases; unmatched bases: 11. The CDR3 has 16 residues. The CDR3, as DNA: TGCGCCAGCAGCCCGCAAGCTAGCGGGAGAGGGTACGAGCAGTACTTC. As protein: CASSPQASGRGYEQYF.

V is TRBV11-2 and J is TRBJ2-6; D is unclear. Germline V gene data show CDR1 as SGHAT and CDR2 as FQNNGV. V was pared by 5 bases and J by 4 bases, with 12 bases between. The length of the CDR3 is 15 residues. The CDR3 region has the DNA TGTGCCAGCAGCCCCCCGGCAGGCGGGGCCAACGTCCTGACTTTC. It yields the protein CASSPPAGGANVLTF.

The genes are TRBV10-1 and TRBJ2-7; perhaps TRBD2 as D (5 bases). V was shortened by 5 bases and J by 3 bases, with 17 bases between the two germline ends. Germline loops: CDR1 WNHNN, CDR2 SYGVQD (reference sequence). This CDR3 has 15 residues. DNA of the CDR3: TGCGCCAGCAGTTACGGCGGGTCCCGAGGCTACGAGCAGTACTTC. It encodes CASSYGGSRGYEQYF.

The CDR3 DNA reads as TGTGCCAGCTCACGCAGCAGGGAAGAGACCCAGTACTTC. Its protein is CASSRSREETQYF. The J gene is TRBJ2-5, the V gene TRBV18; a weak D match, TRBD1 (5 bases). This CDR3 comprises 13 residues. The ends were cut back, 4 bases at V and 3 bases at J, with 9 bases in the middle. From germline, CDR1 is KGHSH and CDR2 LQKENI.

The chain combines TRBV24-1 with TRBJ1-6, with D possibly being TRBD1 (5 bases). Looked up from germline, CDR1 is KGHDR and CDR2 is SFDVKD. The germline V and J ends were trimmed by 5 bases and 4 bases, with 14 bases remaining between them. The CDR3 has 16 residues. CDR3 DNA: TGTGCCACCAGTGCCGGCGGGGGGGAGTATAATTCACCCCTCCACTTT. The encoded protein is CATSAGGGEYNSPLHF.

This clone was observed a few times. The chain is built from TRBV5-4 and TRBJ1-5; possible D gene TRBD1, 5 bases. The CDR3 length is 15 residues. Trimming took 2 bases from V and 1 from J, leaving 10 bases between them. Per the germline V gene, CDR1 is SGHNT and CDR2 is YYREEE (reference sequence). CDR3 sequence: CASSFGGNSNQPQHF. In DNA form, the CDR3 reads TGTGCCAGCAGCTTTGGGGGGAACAGCAATCAGCCCCAGCATTTT. Full variable domain (missing parts from reference TRBV5-4 and TRBJ1-5): ETGVTQSPTHLIKTRGQQVTLRCSSQSGHNTVSWYQQALGQGPQFIFQYYREEENGRGNFPPRFSGLQFPNYSSELNVNALELDDSALYLCASSFGGNSNQPQHFGDGTRLSIL.

V is TRBV18 and J is TRBJ1-1; 11 bases align to TRBD1. V gave up 3 bases and J gave up 4 bases; unmatched junction bases: 7. The CDR3 has 16 residues. The germline CDR1 and CDR2 sequences are KGHSH and LQKENI. The CDR3 sequence is CASSPGTGGLGTEAFF. The CDR3 DNA reads as TGTGCCAGCTCACCTGGGACAGGGGGATTGGGCACTGAAGCTTTCTTT.

The chain recombines TRBV11-2 with TRBJ1-1, with TRBD1 as a possible D gene (5 bases). The germline CDR1 and CDR2 sequences are SGHAT and FQNNGV. The CDR3 is 14 amino acids. V lost 4 bases to trimming and J lost 4 bases, with 13 bases between them. CDR3 coding DNA: TGTGCCAGCAGCTCTGGACACCTGGGCACTGAAGCTTTCTTT. Translating it yields CASSSGHLGTEAFF.

A single count supports this clone. The rearrangement uses TRBV14 and TRBJ2-1; D perhaps matches TRBD2 (6 bases). V gave up 8 bases and J gave up 7 bases, with 15 bases separating them. The CDR3 is 13 amino acids. Germline loops: CDR1 SGHDN, CDR2 FVKESK. CDR3 bases: TGTGCCAGCCAGGGACTCCCCGGGAATGAGCAGTTCTTC. Translating it yields CASQGLPGNEQFF.

V usage is TRBV2 and J usage is TRBJ2-1, with TRBD2 matching over 7 bases. This CDR3 has 12 amino acids. The germline CDR1 and CDR2 sequences are SNHLY and FYNNEI. J was trimmed by 9 bases and V by 4 bases; bases with no gene match: 3. The CDR3, as DNA: TGTGCCAGCAGTGGGACTAGTATTGAGCAGTTCTTC. As protein: CASSGTSIEQFF.

The chain uses TRBV5-4 and TRBJ2-2; D possibly corresponds to TRBD2 (6 bases). The CDR3 is made up of 14 amino acids. Germline values: CDR1 SGHNT, CDR2 YYREEE (reference sequence). V gave up 4 bases and J gave up 2 bases, with 9 bases separating them. For the CDR3, the DNA is TGTGCCAGCAGCCGGGACTTCAACACCGGGGAGCTGTTTTTT. Encoded protein: CASSRDFNTGELFF.

This chain links TRBV5-1 with TRBJ1-1, with D tentatively TRBD1 (5 bases). The CDR3 consists of 14 residues. CDR1 SGHRS and CDR2 YFSETQ come from the germline V gene. V was clipped by 4 bases and J by 3 bases, with 13 bases between them. In nucleotides, the CDR3 is TGCGCCAGCAGCCCGTTGGGGGACTACACTGAAGCTTTCTTT. Translated, it gives CASSPLGDYTEAFF.

This chain joins TRBV28 and TRBJ1-1; no reliable D call. In germline, CDR1 is MDHEN, CDR2 SYDVKM. The CDR3 runs to 13 residues. The ends were cut back, 10 bases at V and 10 bases at J, with 22 bases in the middle. The CDR3 here is CATTWGVGLAAFF. The CDR3 DNA is TGTGCCACCACATGGGGAGTCGGATTGGCAGCTTTCTTT.

The V gene is TRBV5-1, the J gene TRBJ2-2, with a tentative D call TRBD1 (5 bases). Trimming pared 1 base from V and 6 bases from J, leaving 13 bases between. The CDR3 spans 15 residues. Germline V gene lookup returns CDR1 SGHRS and CDR2 YFSETQ. The CDR3 here is CASSLYAGRPGELFF. In DNA, the CDR3 is TGCGCCAGCAGCTTGTACGCAGGGCGTCCCGGGGAGCTGTTTTTT.